This T cell receptor (beta chain) derives from a study of metastatic and nonmetastatic thyroid tumors. With MiXCR, TCRdb reprocessed the PCR reads. Here the sample spans over 9,000 clones, around 30% being singletons. In germline, CDR1 is SEHNR, CDR2 FQNEAQ (reference sequence). V gave up 2 bases and J gave up 7 bases; unmatched junction bases: 2. The CDR3 totals 12 residues. This clone turned up a few times. Other DNA variants within this sample encode the same CDR3. Every patient was untreated before thyroid surgery. The V call is TRBV7-9, the J call TRBJ2-7, with 7 bases lining up with TRBD2. The receptor's source is a male donor with papillary thyroid cancer or a benign thyroid nodule (not recorded which). Some clones in this sample may be carry-over from other donors' samples. Sequenced material: adjacent normal tissue. CDR3: CASSLWEGEQYF. The CDR3 region has the DNA TGTGCCAGCAGCTTATGGGAGGGGGAGCAGTACTTC.